The 10 T cell receptor beta chains reported below all come from one sample, sequenced in a study of blood T cells in healthy people across ages. A J-beta primer mix and a sample-barcoded 5' primer were used in a second PCR of about 7 to 12 cycles. Each CDR3 protein is one row after TCRdb ran MiXCR on the 5' RACE reads. The data show fewer than 2,000,000 distinct CDR3 sequences, about 35% seen once. Sequencing used blood. The origin of the receptors is a woman aged 30 to 39 in good health.

The chain joins TRBV28 to TRBJ1-6; D is uncertain. V lost 8 bases, J lost 7 bases, and 12 bases lay in between. CDR3 length equals 13 residues. The germline gives CDR1 MDHEN, CDR2 SYDVKM. CDR3: CASGPELNSPLHF. The CDR3 DNA reads TGTGCCAGCGGGCCTGAGCTAAATTCACCCCTCCACTTT.

This clonotype was found a few times. The gene calls are TRBV3-1 and TRBJ2-1; 9 nucleotides line up with TRBD2. CDR1 is LGHDT, CDR2 YNNKEL, per germline (reference sequence). The J segment lost 7 bases and the V segment lost 0 bases, leaving 7 bases of the junction unmatched. The CDR3 loop spans 16 amino acids. CDR3: CASSQDRIAGVNEQFF. CDR3 nucleotides: TGTGCCAGCAGCCAAGATCGGATAGCGGGGGTGAATGAGCAGTTCTTC.

This clonotype was counted between two and nine times. The chain couples TRBV7-3 to TRBJ2-1; TRBD2 matches 14 bases. The V gene end was trimmed by 5 bases and the J gene end by 6 bases; junction bases not matched to a gene: 9. The germline gives CDR1 SGHTA, CDR2 FQGTGA. The CDR3 has 17 residues. The CDR3 loop reads CASSLRLAGGPGNEQFF. CDR3 sequence (DNA): TGTGCCAGCAGCCTAAGACTAGCGGGAGGGCCTGGCAATGAGCAGTTCTTC.

The chain joins TRBV5-1 to TRBJ1-4; D unresolved. V dropped 4 bases and J dropped 8 bases, with 15 bases sitting between them. Looked up from germline, CDR1 is SGHRS and CDR2 is YFSETQ. This CDR3 contains 14 residues. CDR3 nucleotides: TGCGCCAGCAGCCGAAACGGACTTGAAGAAAAACTGTTTTTT. Translation: CASSRNGLEEKLFF. Complete variable domain (other parts from reference TRBV5-1 and TRBJ1-4): KAGVTQTPRYLIKTRGQQVTLSCSPISGHRSVSWYQQTPGQGLQFLFEYFSETQRNKGNFPGRFSGRQFSNSRSEMNVSTLELGDSALYLCASSRNGLEEKLFFGSGTQLSVL.

This clonotype was detected a few times. The chain uses TRBV29-1 and TRBJ2-2; a possible D gene is TRBD2 (5 bases). Germline V gene sequence: CDR1 SQVTM, CDR2 ANQGSEA. CDR3 length equals 13 residues. Trimming stripped 6 bases from V and 6 bases from J, with 14 bases between. CDR3 DNA: TGCAGCGTGGGTGTGCGAGGGTCCGGGGAGCTGTTTTTT. Its translation: CSVGVRGSGELFF.

This chain uses TRBV20-1 with TRBJ2-7; D is perhaps TRBD1 or TRBD2 (6 bases each). CDR1 DFQATT and CDR2 SNEGSKA come from the germline V gene (reference sequence). V was clipped by 1 base and J by 5 bases, with 15 bases between them. This CDR3 is 14 amino acids long. This CDR3 is CSARGQSGADEQYF. The CDR3 region has the DNA TGCAGTGCTAGAGGCCAGTCGGGGGCCGACGAGCAGTACTTC.

This clonotype was counted a few times. This chain uses TRBV7-9 with TRBJ1-2; TRBD1 might be the D (5 bases). The CDR3 runs 16 residues. V gave up 2 bases and J gave up 1 base, with 14 bases separating them. The germline V gene has CDR1 SEHNR and CDR2 FQNEAQ (reference sequence). As DNA, the CDR3 is TGTGCCAGCAGCTTACCCCCTGGGCAGGGTAACTATGGCTACACCTTC. Translating it yields CASSLPPGQGNYGYTF.

This clonotype showed up just a few times. The chain couples TRBV7-8 to TRBJ2-1; D gene uncertain. V was cut by 5 bases and J by 10 bases, with 15 bases left in between. The CDR3 consists of 13 residues. Germline values: CDR1 SGHVS, CDR2 FQNEAQ. The chain's CDR3 is CASSPPPILEQFF. In DNA form, the CDR3 reads TGTGCCAGCAGCCCCCCCCCGATCCTGGAGCAGTTCTTC.

V gene TRBV20-1 combines with J gene TRBJ1-2, with TRBD1 matching 8 bases. The J segment lost 5 bases and the V segment lost 6 bases, leaving 14 bases of the junction unmatched. The CDR3 is 15 amino acids. Germline loops: CDR1 DFQATT, CDR2 SNEGSKA (reference sequence). In DNA form, the CDR3 reads TGCAGTGCCTACCCCCCGACAGGGGATGATTATGGCTACACCTTC. It is translated as CSAYPPTGDDYGYTF.

The gene calls are TRBV4-1 and TRBJ2-3, with 15 bases lining up with TRBD2. V trimming: 1 base; J trimming: 6 bases; junction bases outside the gene matches: 5. This CDR3 has 17 residues. Per the germline V gene, CDR1 is MGHRA and CDR2 is YSYEKL. CDR3 residues: CASSQGTSGGAGDTQYF. In nucleotides, the CDR3 is TGCGCCAGCAGCCAAGGGACTAGCGGGGGGGCAGGTGATACGCAGTATTTT.